The 19 T cell receptor beta chains presented below share a single source sample, sequenced in a study of shared clonotypes between healthy human individuals. Some clones are missing from TCRdb's copy, which holds only in-frame ones; the method was immunoSEQ multiplex PCR. The sample yields about 2.1 million clones, roughly 93% seen once. Terminally differentiated effector memory CD45RA+ cells were left out of the naive CD8 fraction, which was CD45RO-negative and positively selected for CCR7. Sequenced material: naive CD8+ T cells from PBMCs. The receptors derive from a man aged 18 to 29 in good health. Some clones in this sample may be carry-over from other donors' samples.

This clone appeared once. V and J are TRBV7-3 and TRBJ2-2, with 11 bases aligning to TRBD2. V was clipped by 4 bases and J by 5 bases; unmatched bases: 6. The germline V gene has CDR1 SGHTA and CDR2 FQGTGA. This CDR3 spans 16 amino acids. CDR3 DNA sequence: TGTGCCAGCAGCTCTCTAGCGGGAGGATGGACCGGGGAGCTGTTTTTT. Protein sequence: CASSSLAGGWTGELFF.

The J gene is TRBJ2-7, the V gene TRBV2; D not resolved. The germline V gene encodes CDR1 SNHLY and CDR2 FYNNEI. The CDR3 consists of 15 residues. The V end was cut by 3 bases, the J end by 0 bases, with 12 bases between. CDR3 protein: CASSDGRETSYEQYF. In DNA form, the CDR3 reads TGTGCCAGCAGTGATGGCAGAGAGACCTCCTACGAGCAGTACTTC.

This clone was seen once. The chain employs TRBV5-1 and TRBJ2-5; D call uncertain. Trimming took off 2 bases at V and 1 base at J, with 9 bases between the two ends. The CDR3 has 14 amino acids. Per the germline V gene, CDR1 is SGHRS and CDR2 is YFSETQ. The CDR3, as DNA: TGCGCCAGCAGCTTCAGGAGATTCCAAGAGACCCAGTACTTC. It codes for CASSFRRFQETQYF.

V gene TRBV27 combines with J gene TRBJ1-4, with D unresolved. Germline CDR1 reads MNHEY; CDR2 reads SMNVEV (reference sequence). CDR3 length: 15 residues. The V and J ends lost 3 bases and 3 bases respectively, with 11 bases between them. The CDR3 protein is CASSFMGFPNEKLFF. CDR3 nucleotide sequence: TGTGCCAGCAGTTTTATGGGTTTCCCTAATGAAAAACTGTTTTTT.

V gene TRBV11-2 combines with J gene TRBJ2-7; tentatively, D is TRBD2 (6 bases). The V and J ends lost 0 bases and 3 bases respectively, with 15 bases between them. Germline V gene data show CDR1 as SGHAT and CDR2 as FQNNGV. The CDR3 has 16 residues. In DNA, the CDR3 is TGTGCCAGCAGCTTAGATTTTGGAGGGAAGCTCTACGAGCAGTACTTC. Residues: CASSLDFGGKLYEQYF.

The CDR3 nucleotides read TGTGCCAGCAAGACGGACGAGCAGTACTTC. Protein sequence: CASKTDEQYF. The chain has TRBV2 and TRBJ2-7; D not resolved. The CDR3 loop spans 10 amino acids. V gave up 7 bases and J gave up 5 bases, with 6 bases separating them. The germline V gene encodes CDR1 SNHLY and CDR2 FYNNEI.

The chain has TRBV27 and TRBJ1-3, with D perhaps matching TRBD1 (5 bases). Trimming pared 6 bases from V and 11 bases from J, leaving 26 bases between. This CDR3 region has 16 residues. Germline CDR1 and CDR2: MNHEY and SMNVEV (reference sequence). The CDR3 sequence: CASSSRGDWKQRPIYF. CDR3 nucleotides: TGTGCCAGCAGCTCTCGGGGGGACTGGAAACAGAGGCCCATATATTTT.

The J gene is TRBJ2-1, the V gene TRBV28; D tentatively fits TRBD1 or TRBD2 (5 bases each). This CDR3 is built from 13 residues. Germline CDR1 reads MDHEN; CDR2 reads SYDVKM. V was cut by 3 bases and J by 13 bases, with 16 bases left in between. CDR3 sequence (DNA): TGTGCCAGCAGTTTTATCGGGACGGAGGAACAGTTCTTC. Translating gives CASSFIGTEEQFF.

This clone was recorded a few times. J is TRBJ1-5 and V is TRBV27; a possible D gene is TRBD1 (5 bases). Trimming pared 3 bases from V and 2 bases from J, leaving 11 bases between. The CDR3 covers 15 residues. Germline V gene sequence: CDR1 MNHEY, CDR2 SMNVEV (reference sequence). This CDR3 is CASSLQGLRNQPQHF. The CDR3 DNA sequence: TGTGCCAGCAGTTTGCAGGGTCTGCGCAATCAGCCCCAGCATTTT.

This chain connects TRBV7-8 to TRBJ1-5; D unclear. The CDR3 has 15 amino acids. Deletions cut 5 bases from V and 0 bases from J, with 11 bases between. Germline assignment: CDR1 SGHVS and CDR2 FQNEAQ. This chain's CDR3 is CASSPQGHSNQPQHF. The CDR3 nucleotides are TGTGCCAGCAGCCCACAAGGTCATAGCAATCAGCCCCAGCATTTT.

The V call is TRBV19, the J call TRBJ2-4; 14 bases agree with TRBD2. CDR1 is LNHDA, CDR2 SQIVND, per germline (reference sequence). V gave up 3 bases and J gave up 2 bases; unmatched junction bases: 9. The CDR3 totals 19 residues. CDR3 DNA: TGTGCCAGTAGTATCGGACTAGCGGGGGGAGGAGTTTCCAAAAACATTCAGTACTTC. Translated, it gives CASSIGLAGGGVSKNIQYF.

The rearrangement uses TRBV9 and TRBJ2-7, with 11 bases that match TRBD2. V was pared by 3 bases and J by 7 bases, with 9 bases of the junction left unmatched. Germline-derived CDR1 and CDR2 are SGDLS and YYNGEE. The CDR3 runs 15 residues. CDR3 DNA: TGTGCCAGCAGCGGGCCACTAGCGGGAGAAGGGGAGCAGTACTTC. It specifies CASSGPLAGEGEQYF. The full variable domain, completed using reference TRBV9 and TRBJ2-7, is DSGVTQTPKHLITATGQRVTLRCSPRSGDLSVYWYQQSLDQGLQFLIQYYNGEERAKGNILERFSAQQFPDLHSELNLSSLELGDSALYFCASSGPLAGEGEQYFGPGTRLTVT.

This sequence joins TRBV5-1 and TRBJ2-3; TRBD2 matches 13 bases. V lost 4 bases, J lost 6 bases, and 11 bases stayed unmatched. The CDR3 sequence is 17 residues long. Germline CDR1 SGHRS, CDR2 YFSETQ. CDR3 DNA sequence: TGCGCCAGCAGCCCACCGGGACTAGCGGGACGAACGGATACGCAGTATTTT. Its protein product is CASSPPGLAGRTDTQYF.

The V gene is TRBV7-9, the J gene TRBJ1-1; 8 bases are shared with TRBD1. J gave up 3 bases and V 4 bases, and 10 bases lay outside the gene matches. Germline CDR1 SEHNR, CDR2 FQNEAQ (reference sequence). The CDR3 runs 16 residues. CDR3 amino acids: CASSSRQGIQDTEAFF. The CDR3 DNA sequence: TGTGCCAGCAGCTCCCGACAGGGGATTCAGGACACTGAAGCTTTCTTT. Full variable domain (remainder filled in from reference TRBV7-9 and TRBJ1-1): DTGVSQNPRHKITKRGQNVTFRCDPISEHNRLYWYRQTLGQGPEFLTYFQNEAQLEKSRLLSDRFSAERPKGSFSTLEIQRTEQGDSAMYLCASSSRQGIQDTEAFFGQGTRLTVV.

A single count supports this clone. The gene calls are TRBV7-8 and TRBJ1-1, with TRBD1 identical over 7 bases. CDR1 and CDR2 from the germline V gene are SGHVS and FQNEAQ. This CDR3 region has 13 residues. V lost 6 bases to trimming and J lost 1 base; unmatched junction nucleotides: 2. Written as DNA, the CDR3 is TGTGCCAGCAGGGACAGGAAGAACACTGAAGCTTTCTTT. This translates into CASRDRKNTEAFF.

This chain joins TRBV5-1 and TRBJ2-3; 7 bases are shared with TRBD1. CDR3 size: 16 residues. V shed 1 base, J shed 4 bases, and the junction held 9 bases outside the gene matches. Germline CDR1 is SGHRS and CDR2 is YFSETQ. The CDR3 region has the DNA TGCGCCAGCAGCTTGCCCGGACGGACAGGCCCAGATACGCAGTATTTT. Translated: CASSLPGRTGPDTQYF.

The gene calls are TRBV9 and TRBJ2-5, with no clear D. With 2 bases removed from V and 5 bases from J, the gap between germline ends came to 16 bases. Germline V gives CDR1 SGDLS, CDR2 YYNGEE. The CDR3 has 15 residues. In DNA form, the CDR3 reads TGTGCCAGCAGCGTTATGGCATCGTATCAGGAGACCCAGTACTTC. It translates to CASSVMASYQETQYF.

The CDR3 loop is CASSQGVTQYTF. The CDR3 DNA reads as TGCGCCAGCAGCCAAGGGGTTACCCAGTACACCTTC. The gene calls are TRBV4-3 and TRBJ1-2; D unresolved. CDR3 length equals 12 residues. Deletions cut 1 base from V and 11 bases from J, with 11 bases between. CDR1 is LGHNA and CDR2 is YSLEER in the germline V gene.

This rearrangement joins TRBV10-3 to TRBJ2-6; 7 bases are shared with TRBD1. Germline CDR1 and CDR2: ENHRY and SYGVKD. With 6 bases clipped from V and 2 bases from J, the junction kept 7 bases outside the gene matches. This CDR3 comprises 16 residues. The CDR3 is CAISFDRATGANVLTF. The CDR3 bases are TGTGCCATCAGCTTCGACAGGGCAACTGGGGCCAACGTCCTGACTTTC.